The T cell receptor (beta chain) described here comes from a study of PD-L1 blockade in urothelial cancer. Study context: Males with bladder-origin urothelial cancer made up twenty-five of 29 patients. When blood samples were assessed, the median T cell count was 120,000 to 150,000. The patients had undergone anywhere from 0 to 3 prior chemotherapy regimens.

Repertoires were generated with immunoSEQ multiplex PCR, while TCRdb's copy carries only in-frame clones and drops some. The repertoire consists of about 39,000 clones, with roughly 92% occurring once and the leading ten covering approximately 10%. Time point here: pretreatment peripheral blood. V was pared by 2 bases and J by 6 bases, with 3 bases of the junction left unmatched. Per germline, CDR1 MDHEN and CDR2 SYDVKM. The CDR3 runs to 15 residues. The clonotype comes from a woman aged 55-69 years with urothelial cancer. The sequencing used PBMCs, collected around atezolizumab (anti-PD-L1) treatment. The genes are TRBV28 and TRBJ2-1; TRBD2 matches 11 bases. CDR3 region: CASSLASGRINEQFF. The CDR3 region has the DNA TGTGCCAGCAGTTTAGCTAGCGGGAGGATCAATGAGCAGTTCTTC. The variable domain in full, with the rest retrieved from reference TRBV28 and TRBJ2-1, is DVKVTQSSRYLVKRTGEKVFLECVQDMDHENMFWYRQDPGLGLRLIYFSYDVKMKEKGDIPEGYSVSREKKERFSLILESASTNQTSMYLCASSLASGRINEQFFGPGTRLTVL.